The 15 T cell receptor beta chains given below trace back to one sample, sequenced in a study of cytomegalovirus exposure and HLA in healthy donors listed by TCRdb under 2017. Libraries were made using the immunoSEQ multiplex PCR assay. A mixture of 60 forward primers for TCR Vbeta segments and 13 reverse primers for TCR Jbeta segments was used in the multiplex PCR. As stored in TCRdb, this immuneACCESS dataset retains in-frame rearrangements with V and J assigned. A fraction of the clones does not appear; measured against another copy, unresolved V genes explain less than half of the discrepancy, and the remainder lacks a known reason. For this sample the table gives around 130,000 clones, of which over 75% were detected only once. The ten most abundant clones make up 1.5% to 2% of the sample. Sequencing was performed on PBMCs. These receptors all stem from a man aged 40-55 years in good health and CMV-seronegative.

The chain recombines TRBV7-6 with TRBJ2-2; 12 bases are a match to TRBD2. The CDR3 contains 19 residues. CDR1 and CDR2 (germline): SGHVS, FNYEAQ. V was clipped by 1 base and J by 0 bases; unmatched bases: 6. This CDR3 is CASSLEGLAGHANTGELFF. The DNA for the CDR3 is TGTGCCAGCAGCTTAGAGGGACTAGCGGGCCACGCGAACACCGGGGAGCTGTTTTTT.

The V and J genes are TRBV9 and TRBJ2-5, with unresolved D. The CDR3 covers 13 residues. Germline values: CDR1 SGDLS, CDR2 YYNGEE. The ends were cut back, 1 base at V and 1 base at J, with 5 bases in the middle. The CDR3, as DNA: TGTGCCAGCAGCGTAAGCTTCCAAGAGACCCAGTACTTC. Amino acids: CASSVSFQETQYF.

CDR3 protein: CASSIRRLASSYNEQFF. The CDR3 bases are TGTGCCAGCAGTATCCGTCGACTAGCAAGCTCCTACAATGAGCAGTTCTTC. V usage is TRBV27 and J usage is TRBJ2-1; 7 bases map to TRBD2. The CDR3 is 17 amino acids. V lost 5 bases and J lost 0; bases outside the gene matches: 10. Per the germline V gene, CDR1 is MNHEY and CDR2 is SMNVEV (reference sequence).

J is TRBJ1-5 and V is TRBV27; TRBD1 matches 9 bases. The V and J ends lost 3 bases and 7 bases, in that order; junction bases with no gene match: 4. The CDR3 totals 14 residues. Germline loops: CDR1 MNHEY, CDR2 SMNVEV (reference sequence). The CDR3 region is CASSLGQGLQPQHF. CDR3 sequence (DNA): TGTGCCAGCAGTTTGGGACAGGGTCTGCAGCCCCAGCATTTT.

J is TRBJ1-1 and V is TRBV19; D is perhaps TRBD1 (5 bases). Per the germline V gene, CDR1 is LNHDA and CDR2 is SQIVND (reference sequence). Trimming left V 7 bases short and J 2 bases short, with 14 bases between. This CDR3 has 14 amino acids. CDR3 in DNA: TGTGCCAGTACACGGGCAGGGCAAAACACTGAAGCTTTCTTT. It specifies CASTRAGQNTEAFF.

This clone has only a few counts. The chain recombines TRBV5-5 with TRBJ1-1; D is uncertain. Trimming removed 2 bases from V and 0 bases from J, with 5 bases in between. The CDR3 loop spans 13 amino acids. Germline CDR1 is SGHKS and CDR2 is YYEKEE (reference sequence). CDR3 in amino acids: CASSFSVNTEAFF. CDR3 nucleotide sequence: TGTGCCAGCAGCTTCTCAGTGAACACTGAAGCTTTCTTT.

In this sample, this clone turned up once. The rearrangement links TRBV29-1 to TRBJ2-3, with 8 bases identical to TRBD1. CDR3 length equals 13 residues. V was clipped by 6 bases and J by 6 bases; unmatched bases: 8. CDR1 is SQVTM, CDR2 ANQGSEA, per germline. CDR3 in DNA: TGCAGCGTGGGTGGACAGGGTAGCGATACGCAGTATTTT. The encoded protein is CSVGGQGSDTQYF.

The gene calls are TRBV7-2 and TRBJ1-2; TRBD1 is a possible D gene (5 bases). The germline V gene encodes CDR1 SGHTA and CDR2 FQGNSA. There are 18 residues in the CDR3. Trimming removed 5 bases at V and 0 bases at J, with 22 bases between. CDR3 sequence reads: CASSQEGGTAFSNYGYTF. The CDR3 nucleotides are TGTGCCAGCAGCCAAGAAGGTGGGACTGCTTTCTCTAACTATGGCTACACCTTC.

The chain has TRBV2 and TRBJ1-6; TRBD1 is a possible D gene (6 bases). The CDR3 has 15 residues. V was cut by 6 bases and J by 6 bases, with 15 bases left in between. CDR1 SNHLY and CDR2 FYNNEI come from the germline V gene. CDR3 DNA sequence: TGTGCCAGCAGGGCGGGGGGCGGTGTTAATTCACCCCTCCACTTT. Translating it yields CASRAGGGVNSPLHF.

The rearrangement joins TRBV18 to TRBJ2-5; no firm D call. There are 10 residues in the CDR3. Trimming took off 8 bases at V and 5 bases at J, with 6 bases between the two ends. CDR1 KGHSH and CDR2 LQKENI come from the germline V gene. The CDR3 sequence is CASAKETQYF. The CDR3 nucleotides read TGTGCCAGCGCGAAGGAGACCCAGTACTTC. Combining the CDR3 with reference TRBV18 and TRBJ2-5 gives the whole variable domain NAGVMQNPRHLVRRRGQEARLRCSPMKGHSHVYWYRQLPEEGLKFMVYLQKENIIDESGMPKERFSAEFPKEGPSILRIQQVVRGDSAAYFCASAKETQYFGPGTRLLVL.

The J gene is TRBJ2-7, the V gene TRBV4-1; TRBD2 aligns across 11 bases. Germline V lookup: CDR1 MGHRA, CDR2 YSYEKL. Trimming cost V 0 bases and J 4 bases; bases outside gene matches: 8. The CDR3 runs 17 residues. The CDR3 here is CASSQEATSGSLYEQYF. The CDR3 DNA reads TGCGCCAGCAGCCAAGAGGCAACTAGCGGGAGTTTGTACGAGCAGTACTTC.

CDR3 nucleotides: TGTGCCAGCAGCGTAGCTGAAGAGACCCAGTACTTC. Its protein product is CASSVAEETQYF. The chain joins TRBV9 to TRBJ2-5; D ambiguous. V was cut by 0 bases and J by 3 bases, with 3 bases left in between. Germline CDR1 is SGDLS and CDR2 is YYNGEE. This CDR3 contains 12 residues.

Only one count was recorded for this clone. The chain couples TRBV4-1 to TRBJ1-1; D is possibly TRBD1 (6 bases). Germline-derived CDR1 and CDR2 are MGHRA and YSYEKL. This CDR3 is 15 amino acids long. Trimming pared 7 bases from V and 0 bases from J, leaving 15 bases between. The chain's CDR3 is CASMGAGQMNTEAFF. The CDR3 coding sequence is TGCGCCAGCATGGGGGCAGGGCAGATGAACACTGAAGCTTTCTTT.

The chain carries TRBV2 and TRBJ1-2, with 7 bases matching TRBD1. V shed 8 bases, J shed 4 bases, and the junction held 10 bases outside the gene matches. Per germline, CDR1 SNHLY and CDR2 FYNNEI. The CDR3 totals 14 residues. The chain's CDR3 is CASPTRQGLYGYTF. The CDR3, as DNA: TGTGCCAGCCCAACTCGACAGGGCCTCTATGGCTACACCTTC.

The V call is TRBV25-1, the J call TRBJ2-1; TRBD2 matches 10 bases. The germline V gene has CDR1 MGHDK and CDR2 SYGVNS. There are 15 residues in the CDR3. J lost 6 bases, V lost 8 bases, and 10 bases had no gene match. CDR3 nucleotide sequence: TGTGCCAGCTCTCAAGCACTAGCGGGATTCAATGAGCAGTTCTTC. It codes for CASSQALAGFNEQFF.